This T cell receptor (beta chain) stems from a study of vaccination and CD4 T cells after COVID-19. Trimming took 5 bases from V and 1 from J, leaving 8 bases between them. The CDR3 is made up of 13 amino acids. Germline CDR1 is SGHTA and CDR2 is FQGTGA. The sample's treatment: approximately nine-day PBMC culture with coronavirus spike peptide pools or control peptides (ViraFEST assay). This clonotype was seen more than once but under ten times. Its antigen remains unidentified. Sequencing of DNA taken from cultured CD4+ T cells relied on the Oncomine TCR Beta short-read assay. TCRdb passed the PCR reads through MiXCR, listing each CDR3 protein once. The sample has roughly 20,000 distinct CDR3 sequences; about 42% are singletons.

The source material was CD4+ T cells from blood, cultured in vitro, sampled before SARS-CoV-2 vaccination. This chain joins TRBV7-3 and TRBJ1-1; TRBD1 is a possible D gene (6 bases). The clonotype originates from a human donor who had recovered from COVID-19. CDR3 sequence reads: CASSRQENTEAFF. Written as DNA, the CDR3 is TGTGCCAGCAGCAGACAGGAGAACACTGAAGCTTTCTTT. Full variable domain (outside the CDR3, taken from reference TRBV7-3 and TRBJ1-1): GAGVSQTPSNKVTEKGKYVELRCDPISGHTALYWYRQSLGQGPEFLIYFQGTGAADDSGLPNDRFFAVRPEGSVSTLKIQRTERGDSAVYLCASSRQENTEAFFGQGTRLTVV.